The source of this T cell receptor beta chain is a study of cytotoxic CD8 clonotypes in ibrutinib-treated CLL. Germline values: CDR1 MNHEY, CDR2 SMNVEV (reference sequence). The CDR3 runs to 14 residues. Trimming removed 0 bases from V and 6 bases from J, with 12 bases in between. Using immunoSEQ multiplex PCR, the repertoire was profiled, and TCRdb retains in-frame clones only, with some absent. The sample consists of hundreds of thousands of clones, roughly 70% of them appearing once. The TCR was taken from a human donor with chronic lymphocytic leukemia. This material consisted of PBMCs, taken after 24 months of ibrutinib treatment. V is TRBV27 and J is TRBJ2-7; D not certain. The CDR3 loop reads CASSLSGSWGEQYF. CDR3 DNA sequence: TGTGCCAGCAGTTTATCCGGTTCCTGGGGCGAGCAGTACTTC.